The rows below give T cell receptor beta chains drawn from one sample of a study of blood T cell repertoires in COVID-19. The protocol was immunoSEQ multiplex PCR, while the TCRdb copy is restricted to in-frame clones and leaves out a portion. The sample carries about 170,000 clones, around 84% recorded once. Sequencing was performed on peripheral blood. These receptors all come from a woman in her 70s with COVID-19, enrolled during active disease. Both conserved end residues are part of each CDR3. The D gene is left open where the match is weak. Size is stated for part of the rows, as once, few or many counts, or as a class when the clone is expanded.

j_call | v_call | clone_size | d_call | cdr3_length | cdr3_aa | cdr3_nt
TRBJ1-5 | TRBV6-1 | . | . | 16 | CASSDPGQSRLLPQHF | TGTGCCAGCAGTGATCCGGGACAATCAAGGCTCTTGCCCCAGCATTTT
TRBJ2-1 | TRBV2 | . | TRBD1 | 14 | CASTEDRALREQFF | TGTGCCAGCACCGAGGACAGGGCCCTGCGGGAACAGTTCTTC
TRBJ2-1 | TRBV2 | . | . | 12 | CASGRSYNEQFF | TGTGCCAGCGGGCGCTCCTACAATGAGCAGTTCTTC
TRBJ2-1 | TRBV19 | . | TRBD1 | 13 | CASSLTGGHEQFF | TGTGCCAGTAGTTTGACAGGGGGTCATGAGCAGTTCTTC
TRBJ2-1 | TRBV2 | . | . | 11 | CASTLLNEQFF | TGTGCCAGCACCCTTTTAAATGAGCAGTTCTTC
TRBJ2-3 | TRBV7-9 | . | TRBD2 | 16 | CASSLPSGSAPDTQYF | TGTGCCAGCAGCTTACCGAGCGGGAGCGCCCCAGATACGCAGTATTTT
TRBJ2-1 | TRBV13 | once | . | 12 | CASSKGGNEQFF | TGTGCCAGCAGCAAAGGGGGCAATGAGCAGTTCTTC
TRBJ2-5 | TRBV19 | once | TRBD1 | 15 | CASSPRTGGQETQYF | TGTGCCAGTAGCCCTCGGACAGGGGGGCAAGAGACCCAGTACTTC
TRBJ2-1 | TRBV30 | . | TRBD2 | 14 | CAWSGLAGIGEQFF | TGTGCCTGGAGTGGACTAGCGGGAATCGGTGAGCAGTTCTTC
TRBJ1-2 | TRBV5-4 | . | . | 13 | CASSDLQGFGYTF | TGTGCCAGCAGCGACCTACAGGGTTTCGGCTACACCTTC
TRBJ1-1 | TRBV28 | . | TRBD1 | 14 | CASSSPGQVTEAFF | TGTGCCAGCAGTTCGCCTGGACAGGTCACTGAAGCTTTCTTT
TRBJ1-2 | TRBV24-1 | . | . | 13 | CATATGANYGYTF | TGTGCCACCGCCACTGGGGCGAACTATGGCTACACCTTC
TRBJ2-1 | TRBV27 | . | TRBD2 | 15 | CASRIPGTSDNEQFF | TGTGCCAGCAGAATTCCTGGGACTAGCGACAATGAGCAGTTCTTC
TRBJ2-1 | TRBV7-3 | once | TRBD2 | 15 | CASSPQRGSYNEQFF | TGTGCCAGCAGCCCCCAGCGGGGCTCCTACAATGAGCAGTTCTTC
TRBJ1-2 | TRBV11-2 | . | . | 13 | CASSATLNYGYTF | TGTGCCAGCAGCGCGACACTGAACTATGGCTACACCTTC
TRBJ2-1 | TRBV7-2 | . | . | 16 | CASSLARGLRSNEQFF | TGTGCCAGCAGCTTAGCGAGAGGACTAAGGAGCAATGAGCAGTTCTTC
TRBJ2-7 | TRBV28 | . | . | 14 | CASSLQGSPWKQYF | TGTGCCAGCAGTCTACAGGGCTCCCCTTGGAAGCAGTACTTC
TRBJ1-1 | TRBV6-6 | . | . | 13 | CASSYGPNTEAFF | TGTGCCAGCAGTTACGGCCCGAACACTGAAGCTTTCTTT
TRBJ1-4 | TRBV5-1 | . | TRBD1 | 15 | CASSRVTGINEKLFF | TGCGCCAGCAGCCGGGTGACAGGGATTAATGAAAAACTGTTTTTT
TRBJ2-7 | TRBV20-1 | once | TRBD2 | 14 | CSASPLAGGYEQYF | TGCAGTGCTAGTCCACTAGCGGGAGGGTACGAGCAGTACTTC
TRBJ2-3 | TRBV28 | . | . | 14 | CASSLQGLTDTQYF | TGTGCCAGCAGTTTGCAGGGCCTAACAGATACGCAGTATTTT
TRBJ1-3 | TRBV6-2/TRBV6-3 | . | . | 16 | CASSYFRVTSGNTIYF | TGTGCCAGCAGTTATTTTAGAGTTACTTCTGGAAACACCATATATTTT
TRBJ1-1 | TRBV6-5 | many | . | 15 | CASSTPTGTSTEAFF | TGTGCCAGCAGTACTCCGACAGGAACGAGCACTGAAGCTTTCTTT
TRBJ1-3 | TRBV24-1 | . | . | 15 | CATSDSGFSGNTIYF | TGTGCCACCAGTGATTCCGGGTTCTCTGGAAACACCATATATTTT
TRBJ2-7 | TRBV5-1 | . | . | 15 | CASSPWSGQYYEQYF | TGCGCCAGCAGCCCTTGGTCCGGACAGTACTACGAGCAGTACTTC
TRBJ1-5 | TRBV7-2 | . | . | 14 | CASSPGPPNQPQHF | TGTGCCAGCAGCCCAGGGCCGCCCAATCAGCCCCAGCATTTT
TRBJ2-2 | TRBV5-1 | . | TRBD2 | 15 | CASSPTGRQGGELFF | TGCGCCAGCAGCCCGACCGGGAGGCAGGGCGGGGAGCTGTTTTTT
TRBJ1-3 | TRBV5-5 | . | . | 16 | CASSTTALTLEVAIYF | TGTGCCAGCAGCACGACAGCCTTAACTCTGGAAGTGGCCATATATTTT
TRBJ2-3 | TRBV18 | . | . | 15 | CASSRTSRETDTQYF | TGTGCCAGCTCCCGAACGAGCCGGGAGACTGATACGCAGTATTTT
TRBJ2-1 | TRBV5-6 | . | TRBD1 | 15 | CASVLGQGRLNEQFF | TGTGCCAGCGTACTGGGACAGGGGAGATTAAATGAGCAGTTCTTC
TRBJ2-7 | TRBV6-5 | . | . | 11 | CASRRDSEQYF | TGTGCCAGCAGGCGGGATTCCGAGCAGTACTTC
TRBJ1-6 | TRBV2 | . | TRBD1 | 14 | CASSGDSQRSPLHF | TGTGCCAGCAGTGGGGACAGCCAGCGTTCACCCCTCCACTTT
TRBJ1-1 | TRBV5-1 | few | TRBD1 | 17 | CASTRGQGISGDTEAFF | TGCGCCAGCACCCGCGGACAGGGGATAAGTGGAGACACTGAAGCTTTCTTT